This TCR beta chain derives from a study of blood T cell repertoires in COVID-19. The CDR3 is made up of 14 amino acids. Trimming cost V 8 bases and J 5 bases, with 15 bases left between them. The germline gives CDR1 SNHLY, CDR2 FYNNEI. Method: immunoSEQ multiplex PCR; TCRdb's copy keeps in-frame clones and lacks some. The table includes 150,000 to 200,000 clones, over 75% detected once. The rearrangement links TRBV2 to TRBJ2-2, with D tentatively TRBD1 (6 bases). Input material: peripheral blood. This receptor was obtained from a man aged 35-49 years with active or convalescent COVID-19. CDR3 nucleotide sequence: TGTGCCAGCGGGGTGGGGGCGCGAACCGGGGAGCTGTTTTTT. The encoded protein is CASGVGARTGELFF.